This TCR beta chain stems from a study of blood T cell repertoires in COVID-19. Whole-study context: Sites across the United States, Italy and Spain contributed samples from acute and convalescent COVID-19. PBMCs, B-cell-depleted T cells, or T cells were the source of the cDNA or gDNA that made up the material.

CDR3 length: 16 amino acids. Germline CDR1 reads LNHDA; CDR2 reads SQIVND (reference sequence). V was pared by 5 bases and J by 4 bases, with 12 bases of the junction left unmatched. Patients at the Seattle site were enrolled during active infection and followed longitudinally. In the authors' methods: Reference gene primers were amplified, and this amplification served to estimate nucleated cell counts. The repertoire was sequenced with immunoSEQ multiplex PCR; TCRdb's copy has only in-frame clones and lacks some. V and J calls and clone size are given by that table; D and trimming were obtained from the DNA. In the table there are 200,000 to 250,000 clones, over 80% of which are singletons.

The sequencing input was peripheral blood. The sequence was collected from a woman in her twenties or thirties with COVID-19, enrolled during active disease. V and J are TRBV19 and TRBJ1-2; 8 nucleotides align to TRBD1. CDR3 sequence (DNA): TGTGCCAGTAGTCTCCACAACGGGGACAGGTTCTATGGCTACACCTTC. It is translated as CASSLHNGDRFYGYTF.